What follows describes a single TCR beta chain. It may be a read error: a sequence one base away is much more abundant. These data come from a study of CD8+CD57+ T cells in acquired aplastic anemia. For CDR3 and TCR beta VDJ profiling, genomic DNA was the template used. Via MiXCR, TCRdb re-called the reads, giving one row per CDR3 protein. In the table there are 200,000 to 250,000 distinct CDR3 sequences, approximately 35% of which are singletons. The CDR3 is made up of 13 amino acids. The V gene's germline CDR1 is SGDLS and CDR2 YYNGEE. The sequencing sample was made of sorted CD4+, CD8+, or CD8+CD57+ T cells (not recorded which) from PBMCs. The chain couples TRBV9 to TRBJ2-2; D is possibly TRBD1 (6 bases). This clonotype originated in a human donor in good health, serving as a control. The CDR3: CASSVGGPGELVF. In DNA, the CDR3 is TGTGCCAGCAGCGTAGGGGGGCCCGGGGAGCTGGTTTTT.